This T cell receptor (beta chain) originates from a study of cytomegalovirus exposure and HLA in healthy donors. Note on this clone: The target antigen is unknown. A junction boundary mismatches the germline segment, possibly from a read error.

The PCR had 60 Vbeta and 13 Jbeta primers. Repertoires were generated with immunoSEQ multiplex PCR, while TCRdb's copy carries only in-frame clones and drops some. The sample includes approximately 140,000 clones, over 75% seen only once; the top ten take around 0.5%. Germline V lookup: CDR1 SEHNR, CDR2 FQNEAQ (reference sequence). The CDR3 runs to 14 residues. Notes on the study in general: Cytomegalovirus status was reportedly diagnosed by the classifier with high sensitivity and specificity. At a 0.05 false discovery rate, a later analysis found 16,951 TCR beta sequences to be associated with HLA alleles.

This chain uses TRBV7-9 with TRBJ1-1; no clear D gene. Sequenced: PBMCs. This TCR was sampled from a woman aged 40-49 years in good health and CMV-seronegative. In DNA form, the CDR3 reads TGTTCCAGCAGCTCAGTGACGGGCGTCGGGGTGGCTTTCTTT. This encodes CSSSSVTGVGVAFF.